This TCR beta chain was found in a study of blood T cell repertoires in COVID-19. Turning to the study itself: From T cells, B-cell-depleted T cells, or PBMCs came the material, which was cDNA or gDNA.

Germline loops: CDR1 SEHNR, CDR2 FQNEAQ (reference sequence). J lost 8 bases, V lost 1 base, and 0 bases had no gene match. This CDR3 contains 13 residues. Method: immunoSEQ multiplex PCR; TCRdb's copy keeps in-frame clones and lacks some. The sample gives approximately 190,000 clones, approximately 91% of which show up once; 2.1% is in the top ten. V usage is TRBV7-9 and J usage is TRBJ2-1; 9 bases align to TRBD2. The sample comprised peripheral blood. The clonotype comes from a man between 65 and 85 years old with active or convalescent COVID-19. DNA for the CDR3: TGTGCCAGCAGCTTAGGACTAGCGGATGAGCAGTTCTTC. Translation gives CASSLGLADEQFF. The full variable domain, in which reference TRBV7-9 and TRBJ2-1 provide the parts outside the CDR3, is DTGVSQNPRHKITKRGQNVTFRCDPISEHNRLYWYRQTLGQGPEFLTYFQNEAQLEKSRLLSDRFSAERPKGSFSTLEIQRTEQGDSAMYLCASSLGLADEQFFGPGTRLTVL.